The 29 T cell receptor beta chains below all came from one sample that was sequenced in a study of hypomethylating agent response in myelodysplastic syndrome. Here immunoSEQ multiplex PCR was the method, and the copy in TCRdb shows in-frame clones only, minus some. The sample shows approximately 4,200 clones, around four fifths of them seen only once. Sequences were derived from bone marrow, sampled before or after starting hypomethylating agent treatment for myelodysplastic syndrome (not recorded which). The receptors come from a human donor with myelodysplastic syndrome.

CDR3 sequence reads: CASSLDRAEREQYF. CDR3 nucleotides: TGCGCCAGCAGCTTGGACAGGGCGGAACGCGAGCAGTACTTC. This rearrangement joins TRBV5-1 to TRBJ2-7; a weak D match, TRBD1 (6 bases). The CDR3 covers 14 residues. CDR1 and CDR2 from the germline V gene are SGHRS and YFSETQ. Trimming removed 0 bases at V and 6 bases at J, with 13 bases between.

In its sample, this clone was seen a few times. Here the CDR3 reads CASSQGSSSYEQYF. As DNA, the CDR3 is TGCGCCAGCAGCCAAGGTAGTAGCTCCTACGAGCAGTACTTC. J is TRBJ2-7 and V is TRBV4-1; D not certain. V was shortened by 1 base and J by 0 bases, with 7 bases between the two germline ends. Germline V gene sequence: CDR1 MGHRA, CDR2 YSYEKL. This CDR3 spans 14 amino acids.

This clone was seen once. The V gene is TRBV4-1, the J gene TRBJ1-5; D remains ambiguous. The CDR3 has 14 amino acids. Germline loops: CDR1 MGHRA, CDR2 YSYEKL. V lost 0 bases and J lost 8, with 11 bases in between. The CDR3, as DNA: TGCGCCAGCAGCCAAGAAGCGGGTAGTAAGCCCCAGCATTTT. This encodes CASSQEAGSKPQHF.

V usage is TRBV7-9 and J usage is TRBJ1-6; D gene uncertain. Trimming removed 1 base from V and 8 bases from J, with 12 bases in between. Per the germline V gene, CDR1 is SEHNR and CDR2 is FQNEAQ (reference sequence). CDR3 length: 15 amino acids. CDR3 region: CASSLEGSAYSPLHF. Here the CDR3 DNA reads TGTGCCAGCAGCTTAGAAGGCTCAGCTTATTCACCCCTCCACTTT. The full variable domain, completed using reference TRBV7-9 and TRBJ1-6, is DTGVSQNPRHKITKRGQNVTFRCDPISEHNRLYWYRQTLGQGPEFLTYFQNEAQLEKSRLLSDRFSAERPKGSFSTLEIQRTEQGDSAMYLCASSLEGSAYSPLHFGNGTRLTVT.

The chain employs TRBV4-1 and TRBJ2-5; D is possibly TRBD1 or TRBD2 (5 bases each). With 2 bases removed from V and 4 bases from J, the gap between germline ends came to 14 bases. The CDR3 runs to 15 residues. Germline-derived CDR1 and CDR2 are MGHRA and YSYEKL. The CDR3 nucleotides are TGCGCCAGCAGCCAATTTCGAGGGGCAGGAGAGACCCAGTACTTC. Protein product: CASSQFRGAGETQYF.

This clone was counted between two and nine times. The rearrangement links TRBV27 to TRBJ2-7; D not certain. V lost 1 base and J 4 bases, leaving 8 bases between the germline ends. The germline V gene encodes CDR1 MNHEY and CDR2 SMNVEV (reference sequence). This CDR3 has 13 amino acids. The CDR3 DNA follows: TGTGCCAGCAGTTTATACAGAAATTACGAGCAGTACTTC. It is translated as CASSLYRNYEQYF.

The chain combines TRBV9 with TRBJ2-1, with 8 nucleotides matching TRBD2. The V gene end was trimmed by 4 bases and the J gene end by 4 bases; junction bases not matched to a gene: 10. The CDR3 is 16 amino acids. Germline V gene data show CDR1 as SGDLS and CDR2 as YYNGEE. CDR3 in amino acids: CASSPTSGFTYNEQFF. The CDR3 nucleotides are TGTGCCAGCAGCCCAACTAGCGGTTTCACATACAATGAGCAGTTCTTC.

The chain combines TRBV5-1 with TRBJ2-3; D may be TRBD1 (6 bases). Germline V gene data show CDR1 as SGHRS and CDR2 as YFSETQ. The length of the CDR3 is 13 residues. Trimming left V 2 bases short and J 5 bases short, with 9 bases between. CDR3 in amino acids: CASSFWGRDTQYF. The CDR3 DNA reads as TGCGCCAGCAGCTTCTGGGGGCGAGATACGCAGTATTTT.

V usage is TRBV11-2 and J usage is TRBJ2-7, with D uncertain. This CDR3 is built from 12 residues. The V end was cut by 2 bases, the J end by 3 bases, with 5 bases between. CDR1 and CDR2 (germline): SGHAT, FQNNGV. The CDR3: CASSLNHYEQYF. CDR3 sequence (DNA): TGTGCCAGCAGCTTAAATCACTACGAGCAGTACTTC.

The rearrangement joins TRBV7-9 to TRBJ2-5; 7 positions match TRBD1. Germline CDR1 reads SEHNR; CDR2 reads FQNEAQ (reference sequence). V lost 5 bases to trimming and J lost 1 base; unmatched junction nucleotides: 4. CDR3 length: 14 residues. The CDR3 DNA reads TGTGCCAGCAGCCCCCGGGACAGCCAAGAGACCCAGTACTTC. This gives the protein CASSPRDSQETQYF.

The CDR3 here is CASTRGLTEKLFF. The DNA for the CDR3 is TGTGCCAGCACCCGGGGGTTGACCGAAAAACTGTTTTTT. The chain recombines TRBV9 with TRBJ1-4; D may be TRBD1 (5 bases). This CDR3 comprises 13 residues. Germline loops: CDR1 SGDLS, CDR2 YYNGEE. V was trimmed by 6 bases and J by 8 bases, leaving 14 bases between them.

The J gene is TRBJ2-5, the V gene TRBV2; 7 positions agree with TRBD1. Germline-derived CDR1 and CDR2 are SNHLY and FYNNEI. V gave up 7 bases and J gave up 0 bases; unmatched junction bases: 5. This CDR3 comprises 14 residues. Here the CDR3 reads CASIKDRDQETQYF. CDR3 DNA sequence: TGTGCCAGCATAAAAGACAGGGACCAAGAGACCCAGTACTTC.

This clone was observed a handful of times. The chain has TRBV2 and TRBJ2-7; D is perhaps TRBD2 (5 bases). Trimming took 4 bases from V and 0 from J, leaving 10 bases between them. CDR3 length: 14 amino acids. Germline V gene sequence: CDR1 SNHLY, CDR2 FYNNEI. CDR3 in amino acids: CASSGGLGSYEQYF. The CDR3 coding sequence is TGTGCCAGCAGTGGAGGGCTCGGCTCCTACGAGCAGTACTTC.

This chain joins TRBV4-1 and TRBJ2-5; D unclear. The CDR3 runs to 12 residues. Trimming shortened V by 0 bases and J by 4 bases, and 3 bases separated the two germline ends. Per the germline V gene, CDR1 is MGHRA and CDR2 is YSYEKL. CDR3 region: CASSQDLETQYF. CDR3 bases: TGCGCCAGCAGCCAAGATTTAGAGACCCAGTACTTC.

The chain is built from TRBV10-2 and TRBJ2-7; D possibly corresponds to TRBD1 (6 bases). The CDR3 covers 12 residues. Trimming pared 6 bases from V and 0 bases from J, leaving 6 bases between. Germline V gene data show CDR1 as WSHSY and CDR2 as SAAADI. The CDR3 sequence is CASRDSSYEQYF. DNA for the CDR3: TGCGCCAGCAGGGACAGCTCCTACGAGCAGTACTTC.

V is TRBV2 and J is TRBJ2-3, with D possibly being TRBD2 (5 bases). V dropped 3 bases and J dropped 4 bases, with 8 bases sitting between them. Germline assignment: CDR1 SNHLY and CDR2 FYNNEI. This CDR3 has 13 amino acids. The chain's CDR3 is CASSDSVADTQYF. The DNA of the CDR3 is TGTGCCAGCAGTGATAGCGTCGCAGATACGCAGTATTTT.

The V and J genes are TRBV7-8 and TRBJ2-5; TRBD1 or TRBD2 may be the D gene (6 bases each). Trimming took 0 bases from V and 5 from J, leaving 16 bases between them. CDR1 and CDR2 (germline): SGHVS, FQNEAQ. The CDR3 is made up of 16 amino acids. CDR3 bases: TGTGCCAGCAGCTTAGCTGCGGGGACACTGGAGGAGACCCAGTACTTC. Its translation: CASSLAAGTLEETQYF.

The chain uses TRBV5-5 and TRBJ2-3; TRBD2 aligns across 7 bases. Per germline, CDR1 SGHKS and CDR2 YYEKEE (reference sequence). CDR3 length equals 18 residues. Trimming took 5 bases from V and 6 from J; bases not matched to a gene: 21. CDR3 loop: CASSPGGRGVPGGDTQYF. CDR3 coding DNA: TGTGCCAGCAGTCCCGGAGGTAGGGGCGTTCCCGGGGGGGATACGCAGTATTTT.

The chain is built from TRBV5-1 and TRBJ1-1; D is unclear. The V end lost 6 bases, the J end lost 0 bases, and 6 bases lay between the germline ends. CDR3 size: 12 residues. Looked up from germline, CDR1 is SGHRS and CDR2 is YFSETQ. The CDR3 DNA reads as TGCGCCAGCATAGGGCTGAACACTGAAGCTTTCTTT. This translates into CASIGLNTEAFF.

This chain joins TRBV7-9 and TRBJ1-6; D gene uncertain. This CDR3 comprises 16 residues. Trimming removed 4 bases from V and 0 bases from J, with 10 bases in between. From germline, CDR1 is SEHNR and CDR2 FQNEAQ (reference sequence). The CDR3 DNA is TGTGCCAGCAGCTCCAGGACGGTCTCCTATAATTCACCCCTCCACTTT. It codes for CASSSRTVSYNSPLHF.

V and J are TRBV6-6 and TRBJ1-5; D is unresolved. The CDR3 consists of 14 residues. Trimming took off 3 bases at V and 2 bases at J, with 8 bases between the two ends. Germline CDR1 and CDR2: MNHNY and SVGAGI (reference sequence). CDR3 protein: CASSYTVRNQPQHF. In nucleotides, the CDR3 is TGTGCCAGCAGTTATACAGTACGCAATCAGCCCCAGCATTTT.

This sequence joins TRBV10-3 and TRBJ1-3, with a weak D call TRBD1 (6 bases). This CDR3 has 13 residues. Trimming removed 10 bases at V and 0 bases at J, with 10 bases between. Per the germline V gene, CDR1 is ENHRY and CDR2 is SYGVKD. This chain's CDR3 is CASGTNSGNTIYF. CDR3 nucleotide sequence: TGTGCCAGCGGGACAAACTCTGGAAACACCATATATTTT.

DNA for the CDR3: TGTGCCAGCACAAGGGGGAGAGCAACTAATGAAAAACTGTTTTTT. Amino acid sequence: CASTRGRATNEKLFF. The chain couples TRBV6-6 to TRBJ1-4, with a tentative D call TRBD1 (6 bases). Germline CDR1 reads MNHNY; CDR2 reads SVGAGI (reference sequence). The CDR3 is 15 amino acids. V lost 7 bases and J 0 bases, leaving 12 bases between the germline ends.

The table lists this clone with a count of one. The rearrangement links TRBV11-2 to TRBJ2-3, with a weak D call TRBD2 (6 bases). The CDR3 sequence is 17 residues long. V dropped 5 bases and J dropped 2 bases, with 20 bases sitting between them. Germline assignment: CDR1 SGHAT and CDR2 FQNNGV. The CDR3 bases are TGTGCCAGCAGCCTCCGAGGCTGGCGGGGAAACACAGATACGCAGTATTTT. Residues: CASSLRGWRGNTDTQYF. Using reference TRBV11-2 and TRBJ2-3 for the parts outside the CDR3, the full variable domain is EAGVAQSPRYKIIEKRQSVAFWCNPISGHATLYWYQQILGQGPKLLIQFQNNGVVDDSQLPKDRFSAERLKGVDSTLKIQPAKLEDSAVYLCASSLRGWRGNTDTQYFGPGTRLTVL.

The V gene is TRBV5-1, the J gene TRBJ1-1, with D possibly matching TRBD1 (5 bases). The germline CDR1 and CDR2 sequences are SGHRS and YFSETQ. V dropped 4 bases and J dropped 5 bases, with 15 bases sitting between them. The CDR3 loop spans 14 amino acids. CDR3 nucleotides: TGCGCCAGCAGCGTGGACCCCGGGGGTACTGAAGCTTTCTTT. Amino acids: CASSVDPGGTEAFF.

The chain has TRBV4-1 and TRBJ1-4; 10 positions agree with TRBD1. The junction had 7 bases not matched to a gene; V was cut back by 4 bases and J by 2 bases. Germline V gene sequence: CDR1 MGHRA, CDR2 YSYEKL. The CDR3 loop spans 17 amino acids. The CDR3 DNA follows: TGCGCCAGCAGCCTCCGGGACAGGGGCGCTACTAATGAAAAACTGTTTTTT. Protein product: CASSLRDRGATNEKLFF.

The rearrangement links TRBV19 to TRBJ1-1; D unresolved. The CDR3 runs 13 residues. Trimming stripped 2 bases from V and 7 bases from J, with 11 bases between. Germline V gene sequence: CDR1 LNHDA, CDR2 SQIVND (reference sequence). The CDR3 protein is CASSILAAGEAFF. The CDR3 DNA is TGTGCCAGTAGTATATTGGCGGCCGGTGAAGCTTTCTTT.

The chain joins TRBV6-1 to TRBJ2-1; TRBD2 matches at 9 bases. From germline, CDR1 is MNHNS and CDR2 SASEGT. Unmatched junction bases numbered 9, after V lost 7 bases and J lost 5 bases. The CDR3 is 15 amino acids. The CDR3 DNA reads TGTGCCAGCACCCCAAGCGGGGGGCTGAACAATGAGCAGTTCTTC. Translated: CASTPSGGLNNEQFF.

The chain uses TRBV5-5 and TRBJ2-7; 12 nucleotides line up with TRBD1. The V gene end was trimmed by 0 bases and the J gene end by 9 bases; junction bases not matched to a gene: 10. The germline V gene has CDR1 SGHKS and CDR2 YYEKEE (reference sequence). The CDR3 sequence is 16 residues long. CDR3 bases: TGTGCCAGCAGCTTGGCGGCGGGACAGGGGGCTGCAGGGCAGTACTTC. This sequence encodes CASSLAAGQGAAGQYF.